This T cell receptor beta chain emerged from a study of T cell repertoires in cytomegalovirus infection (dated by TCRdb to about 2019). General notes on the study: Donor HLA type was relevant to the analysis, as public TCR beta signatures indicated carriage of CMV infection together with the matching HLA type.

A distance of 7 bases separates the germline ends of V and J, which lose 4 bases and 1 base respectively. Looking up the germline V gene yields CDR1 SGHDN and CDR2 FVKESK. The CDR3 goes from the cysteine to the phenylalanine over 14 residues. This entry keeps only the CDR3 DNA: 42 bases, framed from base 1. TCRdb names Illumina HiSeq 1500 as the instrument used. The raw public reads went through TCRdb reprocessing: fastp at Q25, MiXCR clone calling, in-frame beta chains kept. Rows with one shared CDR3 protein collapse into an entry with the most common genes and DNA. In this sample the table shows fewer than 200,000 distinct CDR3 sequences, 8.5% to 10% of which occur a single time. The ten largest clones add up to about 4.6% of the sample. This clonotype occurred a few times. Its antigen is still unknown. One base away there is no much larger clone; base qualities are not given. General findings and caveats noted by the study authors: The ex vivo response was dominated by HLA-C-restricted CMV-specific TCR beta clonotypes, and the single most frequent clonotype in two of eight donors was supplied by these HLA-C-restricted clonotypes. Cumulative frequency of public TCR beta family members discriminated carriers of CMV infection plus the relevant HLA type in this cohort and an independent roughly 350-donor cohort.

Sequences were obtained from PBMCs. The V gene is TRBV14 and the J gene is TRBJ1-4, with the D gene not confidently named. The origin of this receptor is a human donor in good health (CMV status not recorded). Some clones in this sample may be carry-over from other donors' samples. The nucleotides are TGTGCCAGCAGCCCGATCGGAACTAATGAAAAACTGTTTTTT. Its translation is CASSPIGTNEKLFF.